The 18 T cell receptor beta chains below were found in one sample sequenced in a study of blood T cell repertoires in COVID-19. This table comes from immunoSEQ multiplex PCR, and its TCRdb copy is limited to in-frame clones, with some not included. The repertoire holds approximately 270,000 clones, 80% to 90% seen once, with more than 4% in the top ten. Sequenced material: PBMCs or T cells enriched from blood (not recorded which). The origin of the receptors is a woman aged 30 to 39 who had recovered from COVID-19.

The rearrangement joins TRBV6-5 to TRBJ2-2; perhaps TRBD2 as D (6 bases). The CDR3 runs to 12 residues. Per germline, CDR1 MNHEY and CDR2 SVGAGI. Deletions cut 7 bases from V and 7 bases from J, with 10 bases between. CDR3 residues: CASIREVGELFF. DNA of the CDR3: TGTGCCAGCATCAGGGAGGTCGGGGAGCTGTTTTTT.

This clone was seen just once. The chain uses TRBV3-1 (or the pseudogene TRBV3-2) and TRBJ2-7, with a possible D match to TRBD1 (5 bases). Germline values: CDR1 LGHDT, CDR2 YNNKEL (reference sequence). V was trimmed by 3 bases and J by 4 bases, leaving 10 bases between them. The CDR3 has 13 amino acids. The CDR3 DNA reads TGTGCCAGCAGCCAGCTACAGGCTTACGAGCAGTACTTC. The encoded protein is CASSQLQAYEQYF.

The CDR3 DNA reads as TGTGCCTGTAACAGGGGTAACACTGAAGCTTTCTTT. Amino acids: CACNRGNTEAFF. The chain uses TRBV30 and TRBJ1-1; TRBD1 aligns across 7 bases. V was clipped by 6 bases and J by 2 bases; unmatched bases: 3. The CDR3 totals 12 residues. Germline CDR1 is GTSNPN and CDR2 is SVGIG (reference sequence).

The V gene is TRBV15, the J gene TRBJ1-4, with 7 bases aligning to TRBD1. J was trimmed by 4 bases and V by 7 bases; bases with no gene match: 3. This CDR3 is built from 13 residues. Germline lookup yields CDR1 LNHNV and CDR2 YYDKDF (reference sequence). The CDR3: CATTGQYNEKLFF. In nucleotides, the CDR3 is TGTGCCACCACGGGACAGTATAATGAAAAACTGTTTTTT.

The CDR3 here is CASSLFYSSHYGYTF. The CDR3 coding sequence is TGTGCCAGCAGCTTATTTTACAGCTCGCACTATGGCTACACCTTC. The V call is TRBV7-2, the J call TRBJ1-2; D unclear. V was shortened by 2 bases and J by 3 bases, with 13 bases between the two germline ends. Germline V gene lookup returns CDR1 SGHTA and CDR2 FQGNSA. The CDR3 totals 15 residues.

The V call is TRBV7-3, the J call TRBJ2-3, with 8 bases that match TRBD2. Unmatched junction bases numbered 12, after V lost 1 base and J lost 3 bases. There are 18 residues in the CDR3. The germline V gene encodes CDR1 SGHTA and CDR2 FQGTGA. DNA of the CDR3: TGTGCCAGCAGCTTAAAGCGGATTCTGCGGGAGGCAACAGATACGCAGTATTTT. Its protein product is CASSLKRILREATDTQYF.

This chain connects TRBV6-2 or TRBV6-3 to TRBJ1-2, with no clear D. Germline V gives CDR1 MNHEY, CDR2 SVGEGT. The CDR3 runs 13 residues. V dropped 2 bases and J dropped 5 bases, with 9 bases sitting between them. CDR3 sequence: CASSYELRYGYTF. The CDR3 DNA sequence: TGTGCCAGCAGTTACGAGTTGCGATATGGCTACACCTTC.

V usage is TRBV27 and J usage is TRBJ1-2, with a tentative D call TRBD1 (5 bases). The germline V gene encodes CDR1 MNHEY and CDR2 SMNVEV (reference sequence). V was cut by 7 bases and J by 8 bases, with 29 bases left in between. The CDR3 loop spans 17 amino acids. The chain's CDR3 is CASTPGRVAGEKYGYTF. The DNA for the CDR3 is TGTGCCAGCACCCCAGGTCGGGTTGCGGGGGAGAAGTACGGCTACACCTTC.

V gene TRBV5-5 combines with J gene TRBJ2-2, with 7 bases that match TRBD1. CDR3 length equals 13 residues. CDR1 is SGHKS and CDR2 is YYEKEE in the germline V gene (reference sequence). The ends lost 4 bases at V and 6 bases at J; junction bases unmatched: 3. CDR3 coding DNA: TGTGCCAGCAGCGGCGGACAGGCCGGGGAGCTGTTTTTT. As protein: CASSGGQAGELFF.

The gene calls are TRBV28 and TRBJ1-3; a weak D match, TRBD1 (6 bases). The germline V gene encodes CDR1 MDHEN and CDR2 SYDVKM. V was trimmed by 2 bases and J by 4 bases, leaving 9 bases between them. The CDR3 totals 14 residues. DNA of the CDR3: TGTGCCAGCAGTTTAGCCCAGGGGGGAAACACCATATATTTT. It specifies CASSLAQGGNTIYF.

This chain's CDR3 is CASSPAGQPQHF. The CDR3 DNA sequence: TGTGCCAGCAGTCCGGCGGGCCAGCCCCAGCATTTT. The rearrangement uses TRBV12-3 or TRBV12-4 and TRBJ1-5; D gene uncertain. The CDR3 extends over 12 amino acids. The ends were cut back, 5 bases at V and 7 bases at J, with 9 bases in the middle.

This sequence joins TRBV11-3 and TRBJ1-1, with 7 bases aligning to TRBD1. The CDR3 spans 14 residues. With V trimmed by 5 bases and J by 2 bases, 5 bases remained unmatched. Germline CDR1 and CDR2: SGHNT and YENEEA. CDR3 amino acids: CASSPRQGNTEAFF. The CDR3 DNA follows: TGTGCCAGCAGCCCGAGACAGGGAAACACTGAAGCTTTCTTT.

The V gene is TRBV28, the J gene TRBJ1-5; no reliable D call. The germline gives CDR1 MDHEN, CDR2 SYDVKM. The CDR3 covers 12 residues. V lost 0 bases to trimming and J lost 7 bases, with 4 bases between them. DNA for the CDR3: TGTGCCAGCAGTTTATGGGGCCAGCCCCAGCATTTT. It is translated as CASSLWGQPQHF.

The J gene is TRBJ1-6, the V gene TRBV30, with D perhaps matching TRBD1 (6 bases). Per germline, CDR1 GTSNPN and CDR2 SVGIG (reference sequence). The CDR3 spans 15 residues. V was pared by 0 bases and J by 5 bases, with 11 bases between. In nucleotides, the CDR3 is TGTGCCTGGAGTGTAGTAACAGGGAATAATTCACCCCTCCACTTT. Residues: CAWSVVTGNNSPLHF. Full variable domain (remainder filled in from reference TRBV30 and TRBJ1-6): SQTIHQWPATLVQPVGSPLSLECTVEGTSNPNLYWYRQAAGRGLQLLFYSVGIGQISSEVPQNLSASRPQDRQFILSSKKLLLSDSGFYLCAWSVVTGNNSPLHFGNGTRLTVT.

V usage is TRBV11-2 and J usage is TRBJ1-2; D unresolved. This CDR3 comprises 17 residues. The germline CDR1 and CDR2 sequences are SGHAT and FQNNGV. Trimming pared 1 base from V and 0 bases from J, leaving 15 bases between. The CDR3 DNA reads as TGTGCCAGCAGCTTAGTAAGAGGCAGTCACGCTAACTATGGCTACACCTTC. Its protein is CASSLVRGSHANYGYTF.

The chain couples TRBV13 to TRBJ1-2, with TRBD1 matching 7 bases. Losses at the gene ends were 0 bases for V and 6 bases for J; bases not matched to a gene: 1. CDR1 PRHDT and CDR2 FYEKMQ come from the germline V gene (reference sequence). The CDR3 length is 13 residues. The chain's CDR3 is CASSLGRGDGYTF. CDR3 sequence (DNA): TGTGCCAGCAGCTTAGGCAGGGGGGATGGCTACACCTTC. The variable domain in full, with the rest retrieved from reference TRBV13 and TRBJ1-2, is AAGVIQSPRHLIKEKRETATLKCYPIPRHDTVYWYQQGPGQDPQFLISFYEKMQSDKGSIPDRFSAQQFSDYHSELNMSSLELGDSALYFCASSLGRGDGYTFGSGTRLTVV.

This clone has a single count. The rearrangement joins TRBV3-1 (or the pseudogene TRBV3-2) to TRBJ1-1, with TRBD1 matching 8 bases. Germline V CDR1 and CDR2: LGHDT, YNNKEL (reference sequence). The CDR3 totals 14 residues. The ends lost 4 bases at V and 4 bases at J; junction bases unmatched: 5. CDR3 protein: CASSRPGGLTEAFF. For the CDR3, the DNA is TGTGCCAGCAGCCGGCCAGGGGGCCTCACTGAAGCTTTCTTT.

The chain joins TRBV9 to TRBJ2-1; 8 bases map to TRBD1. Germline V gives CDR1 SGDLS, CDR2 YYNGEE. J lost 3 bases, V lost 2 bases, and 4 bases had no gene match. This CDR3 has 15 amino acids. CDR3 amino acids: CASSVSGTGYNEQFF. The CDR3 DNA reads as TGTGCCAGCAGCGTGTCCGGGACAGGCTACAATGAGCAGTTCTTC.